The source of this TCR beta chain is a study of T cell changes during pregnancy in multiple sclerosis. Data came from immunoSEQ multiplex PCR; TCRdb stores just in-frame clones and leaves some out. The sample lists 20,000 to 25,000 clones, about nine tenths seen once, with 8% in the top ten. This CDR3 contains 16 residues. Per the germline V gene, CDR1 is SEHNR and CDR2 is FQNEAQ (reference sequence). V gave up 5 bases and J gave up 3 bases; unmatched junction bases: 7. A single count supports this clone. The chain couples TRBV7-9 to TRBJ2-7; 13 bases are a match to TRBD2. This clonotype was sampled from a female donor in good health, enrolled as a control in a pregnancy study. Sequences were derived from CD8+ T cells from peripheral blood mononuclear cells, sampled in the first trimester of pregnancy. Here the CDR3 reads CASSRTSGGPNYEQYF. In nucleotides, the CDR3 is TGTGCCAGCAGCCGGACTAGCGGGGGCCCAAACTACGAGCAGTACTTC. The whole variable domain, remainder taken from reference TRBV7-9 and TRBJ2-7, is DTGVSQNPRHKITKRGQNVTFRCDPISEHNRLYWYRQTLGQGPEFLTYFQNEAQLEKSRLLSDRFSAERPKGSFSTLEIQRTEQGDSAMYLCASSRTSGGPNYEQYFGPGTRLTVT.